These 17 T cell receptor beta chains share one sample of origin, sequenced in a study of cytomegalovirus exposure and HLA in healthy donors. Researchers ran the PCR with 60 Vbeta and 13 Jbeta primers. Here immunoSEQ multiplex PCR was the method, and the copy in TCRdb shows in-frame clones only, minus some. Here the sample spans about 130,000 clones, approximately 74% being singletons. The material sequenced was PBMCs. Source of these receptors: a man aged 18 to 30 in good health and CMV-seropositive.

This clone appeared once. V usage is TRBV7-2 and J usage is TRBJ1-5, with 9 nucleotides matching TRBD1. The CDR3 contains 13 residues. The J segment lost 4 bases and the V segment lost 5 bases, leaving 0 bases of the junction unmatched. CDR1 SGHTA and CDR2 FQGNSA come from the germline V gene. The CDR3 coding sequence is TGTGCCAGCAGCGGGACAGGGAATCAGCCCCAGCATTTT. Its protein product is CASSGTGNQPQHF.

V and J are TRBV19 and TRBJ1-6, with TRBD1 identical over 7 bases. The germline gives CDR1 LNHDA, CDR2 SQIVND (reference sequence). Losses at the gene ends were 5 bases for V and 6 bases for J; bases not matched to a gene: 4. CDR3 size: 14 residues. CDR3 protein: CASSVNRGNSPLHF. Written as DNA, the CDR3 is TGTGCCAGTAGTGTCAACAGGGGTAATTCACCCCTCCACTTT.

The gene calls are TRBV2 and TRBJ2-7, with D possibly matching TRBD2 (6 bases). The length of the CDR3 is 11 residues. CDR1 and CDR2 from the germline V gene are SNHLY and FYNNEI. Trimming left V 11 bases short and J 6 bases short, with 14 bases between. This CDR3 is CAGGLPPEQYF. The CDR3 DNA is TGTGCCGGGGGACTTCCGCCCGAGCAGTACTTC.

The chain links TRBV29-1 to TRBJ2-2; TRBD2 agrees at 10 bases. The J segment lost 6 bases and the V segment lost 7 bases, leaving 14 bases of the junction unmatched. CDR1 is SQVTM and CDR2 is ANQGSEA in the germline V gene. This CDR3 has 16 amino acids. CDR3 residues: CSGASGGAVRAGELFF. DNA of the CDR3: TGCAGCGGGGCCAGCGGGGGGGCGGTAAGGGCCGGGGAGCTGTTTTTT.

This clone was picked up a small number of times. The chain uses TRBV4-1 and TRBJ1-5; no reliable D call. There are 15 residues in the CDR3. From germline, CDR1 is MGHRA and CDR2 YSYEKL. V was shortened by 4 bases and J by 1 base, with 11 bases between the two germline ends. CDR3 DNA: TGCGCCAGCAGCCCGACATTGGGCAGCAATCAGCCCCAGCATTTT. Amino acid sequence: CASSPTLGSNQPQHF.

This clone was found a few times. V is TRBV5-1 and J is TRBJ1-1, with TRBD1 matching over 7 bases. Germline-derived CDR1 and CDR2 are SGHRS and YFSETQ. V lost 4 bases, J lost 1 base, and 7 bases stayed unmatched. This CDR3 is 15 amino acids long. In DNA form, the CDR3 reads TGCGCCAGCAGCCCCGTAGGGGGCCCGAACACTGAAGCTTTCTTT. It codes for CASSPVGGPNTEAFF.

The chain couples TRBV28 to TRBJ2-7, with D unresolved. The V and J ends lost 1 base and 2 bases respectively, with 18 bases between them. CDR3 length equals 17 residues. Germline V lookup: CDR1 MDHEN, CDR2 SYDVKM. This chain's CDR3 is CASSLYPPGGTAYEQYF. The CDR3 DNA reads as TGTGCCAGCAGTTTATACCCTCCGGGTGGAACGGCCTACGAGCAGTACTTC.

The genes are TRBV5-4 and TRBJ2-3; TRBD2 aligns across 8 bases. V gave up 1 base and J gave up 4 bases; unmatched junction bases: 2. The CDR3 length is 14 residues. Germline V lookup: CDR1 SGHNT, CDR2 YYREEE (reference sequence). The CDR3 protein is CASSLSGGADTQYF. CDR3 sequence (DNA): TGTGCCAGCAGCTTGTCGGGAGGGGCAGATACGCAGTATTTT.

The chain has TRBV5-4 and TRBJ2-7; 11 bases align to TRBD2. V lost 1 base and J lost 4; bases outside the gene matches: 4. The CDR3 runs to 15 residues. Germline V gene sequence: CDR1 SGHNT, CDR2 YYREEE (reference sequence). The CDR3 DNA follows: TGTGCCAGCAGCTTGCCGTCTAGCGGGGGGTACGAGCAGTACTTC. Encoded protein: CASSLPSSGGYEQYF.

The V and J genes are TRBV28 and TRBJ2-7, with TRBD2 matching 8 bases. V gave up 3 bases and J gave up 1 base; unmatched junction bases: 5. This CDR3 comprises 15 residues. Germline CDR1 and CDR2: MDHEN and SYDVKM. The CDR3 is CASSFQPGGSYEQYF. The CDR3 DNA reads TGTGCCAGCAGTTTCCAGCCGGGGGGGTCCTACGAGCAGTACTTC. Using reference TRBV28 and TRBJ2-7 for the parts outside the CDR3, the full variable domain is DVKVTQSSRYLVKRTGEKVFLECVQDMDHENMFWYRQDPGLGLRLIYFSYDVKMKEKGDIPEGYSVSREKKERFSLILESASTNQTSMYLCASSFQPGGSYEQYFGPGTRLTVT.

The rearrangement uses TRBV9 and TRBJ2-2; D gene ambiguous. The germline V gene encodes CDR1 SGDLS and CDR2 YYNGEE. The CDR3 extends over 15 amino acids. Trimming left V 0 bases short and J 3 bases short, with 9 bases between. In DNA form, the CDR3 reads TGTGCCAGCAGCGTAGGCGTCAGCGACACCGGGGAGCTGTTTTTT. This codes for CASSVGVSDTGELFF.

The J gene is TRBJ1-1, the V gene TRBV10-3; tentative D call: TRBD1 (6 bases). With 6 bases removed from V and 3 bases from J, the gap between germline ends came to 11 bases. This CDR3 contains 13 residues. CDR1 ENHRY and CDR2 SYGVKD come from the germline V gene. The chain's CDR3 is CAISNRVDTEAFF. The CDR3 region has the DNA TGTGCCATCAGCAACAGGGTTGACACTGAAGCTTTCTTT.

With respect to this clone: Relative to the germline gene, one junction end is altered; a read error may explain this. This chain's CDR3 is CATSRALTNTQYF. The CDR3 DNA is TGTGCCACCAGCAGGGCCCTCACAAATACGCAGTATTTT. J is TRBJ2-3 and V is TRBV15; D gene unclear. The CDR3 is 13 residues long. Germline V lookup: CDR1 LNHNV, CDR2 YYDKDF (reference sequence). Using reference TRBV15 and TRBJ2-3 for the parts outside the CDR3, the full variable domain is DAMVIQNPRYQVTQFGKPVTLSCSQTLNHNVMYWYQQKSSQAPKLLFHYYDKDFNNEADTPDNFQSRRPNTSFCFLDIRSPGLGDTAMYLCATSRALTNTQYFGPGTRLTVL.

This clone was detected a few times. V is TRBV6-6 and J is TRBJ1-1; TRBD1 matches at 8 bases. This CDR3 spans 13 amino acids. Trimming cost V 9 bases and J 1 base; bases outside gene matches: 4. The germline gives CDR1 MNHNY, CDR2 SVGAGI (reference sequence). The CDR3 bases are TGTGCCAGTCATGGACAGGGGAACACTGAAGCTTTCTTT. It yields the protein CASHGQGNTEAFF.

The sample holds a few counts of this clone. The genes are TRBV5-4 and TRBJ2-1; 10 bases agree with TRBD2. Losses at the gene ends were 5 bases for V and 7 bases for J; bases not matched to a gene: 6. The length of the CDR3 is 14 residues. The V gene's germline CDR1 is SGHNT and CDR2 YYREEE (reference sequence). The CDR3 spells CASRGSGGLNEQFF. The CDR3 DNA reads as TGTGCCAGCAGGGGTAGCGGGGGGCTAAATGAGCAGTTCTTC.

The rearrangement links TRBV28 to TRBJ1-1; 7 bases are shared with TRBD1. The CDR3 contains 14 residues. Per germline, CDR1 MDHEN and CDR2 SYDVKM. With V trimmed by 3 bases and J by 5 bases, 6 bases remained unmatched. CDR3 residues: CASSLGDRVTEAFF. The DNA of the CDR3 is TGTGCCAGCAGTTTGGGTGACAGGGTAACTGAAGCTTTCTTT.

This clone was seen more than once but under ten times. The chain uses TRBV13 and TRBJ1-1; 9 positions agree with TRBD1. This CDR3 contains 15 residues. The J segment lost 4 bases and the V segment lost 5 bases, leaving 8 bases of the junction unmatched. Germline CDR1 reads PRHDT; CDR2 reads FYEKMQ (reference sequence). The CDR3 loop reads CASSPQTGGLTEAFF. The CDR3 nucleotides read TGTGCCAGCAGCCCCCAGACAGGGGGTCTCACTGAAGCTTTCTTT.